This TCR beta chain stems from a study of control samples from healthy donors and cancer patients. This clone was counted only a few times. Some clones are missing from TCRdb's copy, which holds only in-frame ones; the method was immunoSEQ multiplex PCR. The sample consists of about 74,000 clones, approximately 90% of them appearing once. This CDR3 region has 15 residues. With 7 bases removed from V and 4 bases from J, the gap between germline ends came to 17 bases. Germline V gene lookup returns CDR1 WNHNN and CDR2 SYGVQD (reference sequence). This receptor was identified in a woman aged 45-65 years in good health. Sequencing was performed on blood. The chain is built from TRBV10-1 and TRBJ1-3; the D gene is possibly TRBD1 (5 bases). CDR3 region: CASNPFGGTGNTIYF. CDR3 DNA sequence: TGCGCCAGCAACCCTTTTGGGGGAACAGGAAACACCATATATTTT.